This T cell receptor beta chain appears in the sequencing data of a study of cytomegalovirus exposure and HLA in healthy donors. The CDR3 spans 15 residues. The J segment lost 5 bases and the V segment lost 0 bases, leaving 8 bases of the junction unmatched. CDR1 is SGDLS, CDR2 YYNGEE, per germline. Researchers ran the PCR with 60 Vbeta and 13 Jbeta primers. The repertoire was sequenced with immunoSEQ multiplex PCR; TCRdb's copy has only in-frame clones and lacks some. The data hold 150,000 or so clones, with roughly 85% observed a single time. This receptor was taken from a male donor in good health and CMV-seronegative. V is TRBV9 and J is TRBJ2-7; 7 bases fit TRBD2. The specimen was PBMCs. The CDR3 is CASSVDPGGLHEQYF. CDR3 bases: TGTGCCAGCAGCGTAGATCCGGGGGGTTTACACGAGCAGTACTTC.